The 21 T cell receptor beta chains below come from one sample, sequenced in a study of technical replicates of blood from a handful of donors. Only in-frame clones appear in the TCRdb table, and some are missing; sequencing was by immunoSEQ multiplex PCR. The sample has about 82,000 clones, approximately 96% seen once. Sequenced: T cells isolated from PBMCs. These TCRs come from a human donor in good health.

This chain joins TRBV6-5 and TRBJ2-7; 7 bases are shared with TRBD1. Looked up from germline, CDR1 is MNHEY and CDR2 is SVGAGI. The CDR3 sequence is 15 residues long. Germline trimming cut 6 bases from V and 3 bases from J; bases unmatched to any gene: 11. CDR3 loop: CASRRTGTESYEQYF. The CDR3, as DNA: TGTGCCAGCAGGAGGACCGGGACAGAAAGCTACGAGCAGTACTTC.

The chain has TRBV11-3 and TRBJ2-1; TRBD2 aligns across 7 bases. Germline V gene sequence: CDR1 SGHNT, CDR2 YENEEA. The CDR3 has 16 amino acids. The V and J ends lost 5 bases and 1 base, in that order; junction bases with no gene match: 8. CDR3: CASSPHSAGSYNEQFF. CDR3 bases: TGTGCCAGCAGCCCGCACTCAGCGGGATCCTACAATGAGCAGTTCTTC.

V gene TRBV30 combines with J gene TRBJ2-5; 10 nucleotides align to TRBD1. The V and J ends lost 1 base and 1 base, in that order; junction bases with no gene match: 0. The CDR3 consists of 14 residues. CDR1 and CDR2 (germline): GTSNPN, SVGIG (reference sequence). The CDR3 region has the DNA TGTGCCTGGAGTGGGACAGGGGGCCAAGAGACCCAGTACTTC. As protein: CAWSGTGGQETQYF.

The CDR3 reads CASRKQGFVSDQPQHF. In DNA form, the CDR3 reads TGTGCCAGCAGGAAGCAGGGGTTTGTGTCCGATCAGCCCCAGCATTTT. The chain joins TRBV5-6 to TRBJ1-5, with D perhaps matching TRBD1 (6 bases). The CDR3 length is 16 residues. The V and J ends lost 5 bases and 5 bases respectively, with 20 bases between them. Germline loops: CDR1 SGHDT, CDR2 YYEEEE.

This sequence joins TRBV27 and TRBJ2-5; TRBD2 agrees at 7 bases. The CDR3 has 16 amino acids. The V gene's germline CDR1 is MNHEY and CDR2 SMNVEV (reference sequence). The J segment lost 2 bases and the V segment lost 1 base, leaving 7 bases of the junction unmatched. CDR3 loop: CASSLYWGGIQETQYF. CDR3 coding DNA: TGTGCCAGCAGTTTATATTGGGGGGGAATACAAGAGACCCAGTACTTC.

This CDR3 is CASSYSGGNNEQFF. The CDR3 DNA follows: TGTGCCAGCAGTTACTCAGGGGGCAACAATGAGCAGTTCTTC. The chain is built from TRBV6-5 and TRBJ2-1; 7 bases fit TRBD1. The trim removed 0 bases at V and 5 bases at J, leaving 1 base unmatched. In germline, CDR1 is MNHEY, CDR2 SVGAGI. The CDR3 length is 14 residues.

V gene TRBV2 combines with J gene TRBJ2-1, with 9 bases that match TRBD1. Germline CDR1 is SNHLY and CDR2 is FYNNEI. J lost 10 bases, V lost 9 bases, and 10 bases had no gene match. The CDR3 spans 13 residues. DNA of the CDR3: TGTGCCAGATCGGGACAGGGAGTTTACGAGCAGTTCTTC. Amino acids: CARSGQGVYEQFF.

The rearrangement joins TRBV10-1 to TRBJ2-1, with D possibly matching TRBD1 (6 bases). CDR1 is WNHNN and CDR2 is SYGVQD in the germline V gene (reference sequence). The ends were cut back, 0 bases at V and 9 bases at J, with 9 bases in the middle. The CDR3 totals 13 residues. This chain's CDR3 is CASSESGAGEQFF. CDR3 sequence (DNA): TGCGCCAGCAGTGAGTCGGGGGCGGGTGAGCAGTTCTTC.

The chain has TRBV27 and TRBJ1-4, with D hard to call. The V and J ends lost 5 bases and 8 bases respectively, with 18 bases between them. Germline CDR1 reads MNHEY; CDR2 reads SMNVEV (reference sequence). This CDR3 contains 15 residues. Written as DNA, the CDR3 is TGTGCCAGCAGTCCCATGGACGGACTTGGGGAAAAACTGTTTTTT. This translates into CASSPMDGLGEKLFF. Looking up the rest from reference TRBV27 and TRBJ1-4 gives the full variable domain: EAQVTQNPRYLITVTGKKLTVTCSQNMNHEYMSWYRQDPGLGLRQIYYSMNVEVTDKGDVPEGYKVSRKEKRNFPLILESPSPNQTSLYFCASSPMDGLGEKLFFGSGTQLSVL.

The chain couples TRBV18 to TRBJ1-1, with no clear D. V lost 1 base to trimming and J lost 0 bases, with 9 bases between them. Germline assignment: CDR1 KGHSH and CDR2 LQKENI. The CDR3 is made up of 15 amino acids. The CDR3 loop reads CASSPRANLNTEAFF. The CDR3 nucleotides read TGTGCCAGCTCACCACGTGCGAACCTGAACACTGAAGCTTTCTTT.

The chain links TRBV5-1 to TRBJ1-5, with D possibly TRBD1 on 6 matching bases. In germline, CDR1 is SGHRS, CDR2 YFSETQ. This CDR3 comprises 15 residues. The V end was cut by 1 base, the J end by 1 base, with 9 bases between. CDR3 region: CASSLTGSSNQPQHF. The DNA of the CDR3 is TGCGCCAGCAGCTTGACAGGGTCAAGCAATCAGCCCCAGCATTTT.

The chain carries TRBV28 and TRBJ1-2; 9 bases match TRBD1. Germline V gene data show CDR1 as MDHEN and CDR2 as SYDVKM. The CDR3 has 14 residues. J lost 5 bases, V lost 11 bases, and 12 bases had no gene match. The CDR3 region has the DNA TGTGCCGTACGGTTGGGCGGACAGGGGTATGGCTACACCTTC. Residues: CAVRLGGQGYGYTF.

This chain links TRBV7-2 with TRBJ2-1; 14 bases are a match to TRBD2. This CDR3 has 17 amino acids. V gave up 4 bases and J gave up 5 bases; unmatched junction bases: 7. The V gene's germline CDR1 is SGHTA and CDR2 FQGNSA. Here the CDR3 DNA reads TGTGCCAGCAGCTGGGGGACTAGCGGGAGTTCTAACAATGAGCAGTTCTTC. Protein product: CASSWGTSGSSNNEQFF.

The chain links TRBV6-1 to TRBJ1-1, with D hard to call. The CDR3 contains 13 residues. Germline values: CDR1 MNHNS, CDR2 SASEGT. Trimming took 6 bases from V and 5 from J, leaving 13 bases between them. CDR3 in DNA: TGTGCCAGCAGCACCTACGGGGTTACTGAAGCTTTCTTT. Protein sequence: CASSTYGVTEAFF.

The genes are TRBV19 and TRBJ1-2; tentative D call: TRBD1 (6 bases). Germline V CDR1 and CDR2: LNHDA, SQIVND (reference sequence). V lost 6 bases to trimming and J lost 7 bases, with 15 bases between them. CDR3 length: 13 residues. The CDR3 bases are TGTGCCAGTAGGATACAGGGAACAACTGGCTACACCTTC. This translates into CASRIQGTTGYTF.

The genes are TRBV7-3 and TRBJ2-7; TRBD2 matches 9 bases. V shed 5 bases and J 1 base; nucleotides not matched to a gene: 3. The CDR3 spans 14 residues. The germline gives CDR1 SGHTA, CDR2 FQGTGA. CDR3 residues: CASSPSGKSYEQYF. The DNA for the CDR3 is TGTGCCAGCAGCCCTAGCGGGAAATCCTACGAGCAGTACTTC.

The rearrangement uses TRBV5-4 and TRBJ2-1; 8 positions match TRBD2. Germline V CDR1 and CDR2: SGHNT, YYREEE (reference sequence). CDR3 length: 14 residues. V shed 2 bases and J 6 bases; nucleotides not matched to a gene: 4. The CDR3 region is CASSLSAGANEQFF. The DNA of the CDR3 is TGTGCCAGCAGCTTATCAGCGGGAGCCAATGAGCAGTTCTTC.

In this sample, this clone turned up once. V is TRBV11-2 and J is TRBJ2-5; D is possibly TRBD2 (6 bases). This CDR3 spans 16 amino acids. Trimming pared 4 bases from V and 2 bases from J, leaving 17 bases between. Germline V gives CDR1 SGHAT, CDR2 FQNNGV. CDR3 nucleotides: TGTGCCAGCAGCTCGATGAGCGGGCTTAATCAAGAGACCCAGTACTTC. It codes for CASSSMSGLNQETQYF.

The V call is TRBV28, the J call TRBJ2-2, with D unresolved. This CDR3 spans 16 amino acids. V was clipped by 5 bases and J by 5 bases, with 18 bases between them. Per the germline V gene, CDR1 is MDHEN and CDR2 is SYDVKM. The CDR3 here is CASSLKLLIRTGELFF. The CDR3 DNA is TGTGCCAGCAGTCTAAAGCTGTTAATAAGAACCGGGGAGCTGTTTTTT.

The chain links TRBV27 to TRBJ1-4; the D gene is possibly TRBD1 (6 bases). This CDR3 comprises 12 residues. Trimming stripped 5 bases from V and 5 bases from J, with 6 bases between. The V gene's germline CDR1 is MNHEY and CDR2 SMNVEV (reference sequence). Here the CDR3 reads CASSTGNEKLFF. In DNA form, the CDR3 reads TGTGCCAGCAGTACAGGGAATGAAAAACTGTTTTTT.

J is TRBJ1-3 and V is TRBV4-2; no definite D call. V lost 0 bases, J lost 7 bases, and 13 bases lay in between. Germline lookup yields CDR1 LGHNA and CDR2 YNFKEQ. The CDR3 extends over 15 amino acids. CDR3 loop: CASSQDLFAENTIYF. In DNA form, the CDR3 reads TGTGCCAGCAGCCAAGATCTCTTCGCCGAGAACACCATATATTTT.